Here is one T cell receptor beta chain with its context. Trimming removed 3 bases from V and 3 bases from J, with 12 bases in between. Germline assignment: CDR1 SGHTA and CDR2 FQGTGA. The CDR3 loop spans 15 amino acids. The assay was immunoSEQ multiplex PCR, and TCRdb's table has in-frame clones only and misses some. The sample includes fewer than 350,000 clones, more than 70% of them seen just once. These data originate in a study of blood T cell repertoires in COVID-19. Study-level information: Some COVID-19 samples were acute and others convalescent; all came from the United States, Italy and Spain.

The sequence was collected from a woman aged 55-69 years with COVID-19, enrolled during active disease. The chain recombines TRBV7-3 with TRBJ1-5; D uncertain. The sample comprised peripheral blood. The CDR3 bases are TGTGCCAGCAGCTTTATCGGCGGGCCCAATCAGCCCCAGCATTTT. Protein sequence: CASSFIGGPNQPQHF.